The present T cell receptor beta chain was sequenced within a study of blood T cell repertoires in COVID-19. Profiled with immunoSEQ multiplex PCR; TCRdb holds only in-frame clones, not every one. Of 250,000 or so clones detected, about 80% appear once; the ten largest clones hold around 3.5%. This clone was picked up one time. Trimming took 2 bases from V and 2 from J; bases not matched to a gene: 6. From germline, CDR1 is GTSNPN and CDR2 SVGIG (reference sequence). The length of the CDR3 is 16 residues. Recovered status in Cohort 3 required two negative PCRs, clearance, or symptom resolution. The rearrangement links TRBV30 to TRBJ2-5; 12 nucleotides line up with TRBD2. What was sequenced was PBMCs or T cells enriched from blood (not recorded which). This clonotype was sampled from a man aged 45 to 65 who had recovered from COVID-19. CDR3 protein: CAWSFPSGGVQETQYF. As DNA, the CDR3 is TGTGCCTGGAGTTTCCCTAGCGGGGGGGTACAAGAGACCCAGTACTTC. Filled out from reference TRBV30 and TRBJ2-5, the complete variable domain reads SQTIHQWPATLVQPVGSPLSLECTVEGTSNPNLYWYRQAAGRGLQLLFYSVGIGQISSEVPQNLSASRPQDRQFILSSKKLLLSDSGFYLCAWSFPSGGVQETQYFGPGTRLLVL.